These T cell receptor beta chains were read from a single sample in a study of blood T cell repertoires in COVID-19. Profiling relied on immunoSEQ multiplex PCR, and the TCRdb table lists in-frame clones only, not all of them. This sample has fewer than 400,000 clones, with about nine tenths found just once. The sequenced sample was peripheral blood. The source is a woman aged 25 to 39 with COVID-19, enrolled during active disease. Both conserved end residues are part of each CDR3.

CDR3 protein	CDR3 length	J gene	V gene
CASSYSGDGTDTQYF	15	TRBJ2-3	TRBV6-5
CAWDRGVPYEQYF	13	TRBJ2-7	TRBV30
CASSRSGRVYEQYF	14	TRBJ2-7	TRBV2
CASRGVTEAFF	11	TRBJ1-1	TRBV19
CASSQETGINTYEQYF	16	TRBJ2-7	TRBV4-1
CSASASGTNTGELFF	15	TRBJ2-2	TRBV20-1
CASSPRGAGATTNYGYTF	18	TRBJ1-2	TRBV11-2
CASSLHTGTTAGELFF	16	TRBJ2-2	TRBV4-1
CASSYSPVALREFYEQYF	18	TRBJ2-7	TRBV6-2/TRBV6-3
CASTANTNRNTEAFF	15	TRBJ1-1	TRBV2
CASSLGTVDTQYF	13	TRBJ2-3	TRBV5-1
CASSIQIGELFF	12	TRBJ2-2	TRBV19
CASSFGGPHYEQYF	14	TRBJ2-7	TRBV27
CASSYSFRVHEAFF	14	TRBJ1-1	TRBV6-5